This T cell receptor (beta chain) is from a study of control samples from healthy donors and cancer patients. Only in-frame clones appear in the TCRdb table, and some are missing; sequencing was by immunoSEQ multiplex PCR. The sample has about 150,000 clones, over 90% seen once. Per germline, CDR1 SGDLS and CDR2 YYNGEE. The CDR3 has 15 amino acids. Trimming removed 0 bases at V and 2 bases at J, with 9 bases between. The sequence was obtained from a man aged 45-65 years in good health. Sequenced material: blood. V usage is TRBV9 and J usage is TRBJ2-1; TRBD1 might be the D (6 bases). Written as DNA, the CDR3 is TGTGCCAGCAGCGTAGCAGGGGAGCCCTACAATGAGCAGTTCTTC. This codes for CASSVAGEPYNEQFF.